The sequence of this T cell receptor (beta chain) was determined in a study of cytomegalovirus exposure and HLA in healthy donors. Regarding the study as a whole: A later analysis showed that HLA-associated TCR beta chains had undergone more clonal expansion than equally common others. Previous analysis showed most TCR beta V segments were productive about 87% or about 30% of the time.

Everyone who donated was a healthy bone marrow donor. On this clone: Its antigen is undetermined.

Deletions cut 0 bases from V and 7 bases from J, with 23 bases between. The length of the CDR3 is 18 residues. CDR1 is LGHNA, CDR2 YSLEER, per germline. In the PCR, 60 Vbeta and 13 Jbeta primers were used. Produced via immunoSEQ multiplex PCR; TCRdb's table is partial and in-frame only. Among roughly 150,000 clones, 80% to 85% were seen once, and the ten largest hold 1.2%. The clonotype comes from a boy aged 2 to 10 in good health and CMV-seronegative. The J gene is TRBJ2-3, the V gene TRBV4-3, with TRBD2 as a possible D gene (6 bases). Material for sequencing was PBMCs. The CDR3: CASSQDARGYGSGNTQYF. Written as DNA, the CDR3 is TGCGCCAGCAGCCAAGATGCCCGAGGGTACGGGAGTGGGAATACGCAGTATTTT.